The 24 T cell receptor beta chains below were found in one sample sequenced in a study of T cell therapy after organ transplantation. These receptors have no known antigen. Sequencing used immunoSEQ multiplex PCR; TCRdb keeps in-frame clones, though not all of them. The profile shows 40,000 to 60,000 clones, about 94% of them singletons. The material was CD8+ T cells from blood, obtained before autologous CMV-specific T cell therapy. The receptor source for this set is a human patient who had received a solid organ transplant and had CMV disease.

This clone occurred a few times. The CDR3: CASSAGETDTQYF. CDR3 in DNA: TGTGCCAGCAGTGCGGGAGAAACAGATACGCAGTATTTT. The V and J genes are TRBV6-1 and TRBJ2-3; tentatively, D is TRBD2 (6 bases). The CDR3 has 13 residues. Germline V gene data show CDR1 as MNHNS and CDR2 as SASEGT. Trimming stripped 4 bases from V and 3 bases from J, with 8 bases between.

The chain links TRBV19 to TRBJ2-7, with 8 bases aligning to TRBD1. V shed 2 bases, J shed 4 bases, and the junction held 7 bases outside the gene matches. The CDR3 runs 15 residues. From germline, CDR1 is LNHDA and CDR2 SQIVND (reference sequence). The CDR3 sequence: CASSIIGTGEYEQYF. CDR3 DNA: TGTGCCAGTAGTATAATAGGGACAGGTGAATACGAGCAGTACTTC.

The CDR3 spells CASSYRQSYEQYF. The CDR3 region has the DNA TGTGCCAGCAGTTACCGCCAATCCTACGAGCAGTACTTC. This chain links TRBV6-5 with TRBJ2-7; D call uncertain. Looked up from germline, CDR1 is MNHEY and CDR2 is SVGAGI. This CDR3 is 13 amino acids long. Trimming pared 2 bases from V and 1 base from J, leaving 6 bases between.

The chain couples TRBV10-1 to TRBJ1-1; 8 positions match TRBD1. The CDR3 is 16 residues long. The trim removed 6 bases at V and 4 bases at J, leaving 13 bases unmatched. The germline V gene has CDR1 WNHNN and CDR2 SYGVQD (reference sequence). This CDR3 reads CASRSLGDRRGTEAFF. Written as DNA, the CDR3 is TGCGCCAGCAGATCCCTTGGGGACAGGAGAGGCACTGAAGCTTTCTTT.

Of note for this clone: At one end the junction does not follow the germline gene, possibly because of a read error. The DNA of the CDR3 is TGTGCCAGGAGCTCGAACACCGGGGAGCTGTTTTTT. It yields the protein CARSSNTGELFF. The chain joins TRBV11-2 to TRBJ2-2; D is undetermined. Germline loops: CDR1 SGHAT, CDR2 FQNNGV. CDR3 length: 12 amino acids.

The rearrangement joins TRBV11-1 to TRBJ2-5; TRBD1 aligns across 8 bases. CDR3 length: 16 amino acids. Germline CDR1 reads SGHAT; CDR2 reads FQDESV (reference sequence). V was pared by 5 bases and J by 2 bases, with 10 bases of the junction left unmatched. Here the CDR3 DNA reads TGTGCCAGCAGCCAGGGGACAGGAGGGGGACAAGAGACCCAGTACTTC. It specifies CASSQGTGGGQETQYF. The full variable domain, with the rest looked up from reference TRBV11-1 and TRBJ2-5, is EAEVAQSPRYKITEKSQAVAFWCDPISGHATLYWYRQILGQGPELLVQFQDESVVDDSQLPKDRFSAERLKGVDSTLKIQPAELGDSAMYLCASSQGTGGGQETQYFGPGTRLLVL.

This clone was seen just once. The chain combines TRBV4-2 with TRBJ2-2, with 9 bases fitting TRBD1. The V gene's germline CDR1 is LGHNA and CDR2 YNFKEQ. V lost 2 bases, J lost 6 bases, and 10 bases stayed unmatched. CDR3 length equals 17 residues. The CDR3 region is CASSQLRDRERSGELFF. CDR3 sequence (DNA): TGTGCCAGCAGCCAACTCCGGGACAGGGAAAGGTCCGGGGAGCTGTTTTTT.

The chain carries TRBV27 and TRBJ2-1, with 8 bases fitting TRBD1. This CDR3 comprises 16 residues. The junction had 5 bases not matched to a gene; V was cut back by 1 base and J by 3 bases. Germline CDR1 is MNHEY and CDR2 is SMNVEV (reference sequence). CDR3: CASSLLSGGDYNEQFF. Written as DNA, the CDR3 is TGTGCCAGCAGTTTATTATCAGGGGGCGACTACAATGAGCAGTTCTTC.

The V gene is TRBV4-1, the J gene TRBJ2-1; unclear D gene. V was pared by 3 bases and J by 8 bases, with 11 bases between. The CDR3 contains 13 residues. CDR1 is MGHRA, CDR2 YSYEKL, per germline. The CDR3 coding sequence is TGCGCCAGCAGCCAGTCCCTGCTCGATGAGCAGTTCTTC. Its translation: CASSQSLLDEQFF.

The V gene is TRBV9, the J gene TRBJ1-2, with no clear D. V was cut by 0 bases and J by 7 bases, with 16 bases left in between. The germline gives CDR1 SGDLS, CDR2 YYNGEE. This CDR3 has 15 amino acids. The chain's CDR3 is CASSVDSSTLPGYTF. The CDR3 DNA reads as TGTGCCAGCAGCGTAGACAGTAGTACGCTCCCTGGCTACACCTTC.

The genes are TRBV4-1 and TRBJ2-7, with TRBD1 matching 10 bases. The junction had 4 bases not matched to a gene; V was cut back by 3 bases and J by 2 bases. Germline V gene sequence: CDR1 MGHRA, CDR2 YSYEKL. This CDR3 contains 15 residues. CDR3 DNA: TGCGCCAGCAGCCAGGAGGGACAGGGGACCTACGAGCAGTACTTC. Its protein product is CASSQEGQGTYEQYF.

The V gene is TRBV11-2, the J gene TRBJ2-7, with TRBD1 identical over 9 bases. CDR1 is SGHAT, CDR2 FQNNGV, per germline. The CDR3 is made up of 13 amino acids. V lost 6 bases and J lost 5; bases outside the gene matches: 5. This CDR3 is CASRGQGFNEQYF. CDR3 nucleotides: TGTGCCAGCAGGGGACAGGGTTTCAACGAGCAGTACTTC. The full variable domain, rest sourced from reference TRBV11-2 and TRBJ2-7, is EAGVAQSPRYKIIEKRQSVAFWCNPISGHATLYWYQQILGQGPKLLIQFQNNGVVDDSQLPKDRFSAERLKGVDSTLKIQPAKLEDSAVYLCASRGQGFNEQYFGPGTRLTVT.

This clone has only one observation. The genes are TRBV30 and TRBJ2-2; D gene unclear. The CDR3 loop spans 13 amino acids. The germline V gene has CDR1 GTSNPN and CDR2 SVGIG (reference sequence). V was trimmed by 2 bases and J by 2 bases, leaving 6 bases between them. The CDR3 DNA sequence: TGTGCCTGGAGTCAATCAAACACCGGGGAGCTGTTTTTT. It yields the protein CAWSQSNTGELFF.

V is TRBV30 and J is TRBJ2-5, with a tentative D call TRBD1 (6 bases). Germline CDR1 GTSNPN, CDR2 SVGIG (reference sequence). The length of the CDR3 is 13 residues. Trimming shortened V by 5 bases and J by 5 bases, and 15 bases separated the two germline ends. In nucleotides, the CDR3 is TGTGCCTGGGATACAGGGTTTTTGGAGACCCAGTACTTC. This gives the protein CAWDTGFLETQYF.

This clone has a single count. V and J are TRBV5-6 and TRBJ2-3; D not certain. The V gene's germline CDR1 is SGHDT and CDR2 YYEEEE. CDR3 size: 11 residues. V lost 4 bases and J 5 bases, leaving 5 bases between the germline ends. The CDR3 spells CASSPGDTQYF. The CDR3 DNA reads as TGTGCCAGCAGCCCCGGAGATACGCAGTATTTT. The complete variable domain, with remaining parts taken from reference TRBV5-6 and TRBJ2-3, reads DAGVTQSPTHLIKTRGQQVTLRCSPKSGHDTVSWYQQALGQGPQFIFQYYEEEERQRGNFPDRFSGHQFPNYSSELNVNALLLGDSALYLCASSPGDTQYFGPGTRLTVL.

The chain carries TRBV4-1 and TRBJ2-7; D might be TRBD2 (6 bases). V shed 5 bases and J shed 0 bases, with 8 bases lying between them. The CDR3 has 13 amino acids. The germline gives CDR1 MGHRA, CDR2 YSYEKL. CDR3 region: CASSAGISYEQYF. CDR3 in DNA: TGCGCCAGCAGCGCGGGGATCTCCTACGAGCAGTACTTC.

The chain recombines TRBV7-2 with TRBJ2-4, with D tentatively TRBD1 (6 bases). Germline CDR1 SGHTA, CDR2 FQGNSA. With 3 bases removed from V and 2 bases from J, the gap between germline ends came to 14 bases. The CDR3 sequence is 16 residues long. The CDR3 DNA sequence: TGTGCCAGCAGCTTCCGATCAGGGGACCCCAAAAACATTCAGTACTTC. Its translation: CASSFRSGDPKNIQYF.

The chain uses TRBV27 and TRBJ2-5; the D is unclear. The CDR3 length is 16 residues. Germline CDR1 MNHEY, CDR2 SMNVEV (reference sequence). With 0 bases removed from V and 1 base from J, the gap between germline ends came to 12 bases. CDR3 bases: TGTGCCAGCAGTTTATCGACCGTCAACTTCCAAGAGACCCAGTACTTC. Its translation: CASSLSTVNFQETQYF.

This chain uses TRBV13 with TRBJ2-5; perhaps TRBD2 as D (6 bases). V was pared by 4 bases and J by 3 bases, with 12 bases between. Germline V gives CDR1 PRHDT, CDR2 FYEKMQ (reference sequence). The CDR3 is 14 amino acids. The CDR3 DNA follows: TGTGCCAGCAGCTCACGGACTAAAGAAGAGACCCAGTACTTC. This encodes CASSSRTKEETQYF.

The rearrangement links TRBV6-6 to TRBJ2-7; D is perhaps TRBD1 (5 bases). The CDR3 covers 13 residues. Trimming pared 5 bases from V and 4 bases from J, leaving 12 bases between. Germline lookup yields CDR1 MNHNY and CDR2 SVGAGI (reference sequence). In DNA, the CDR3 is TGTGCCAGCAGTGCGACAGCCTGGTACGAGCAGTACTTC. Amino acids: CASSATAWYEQYF.

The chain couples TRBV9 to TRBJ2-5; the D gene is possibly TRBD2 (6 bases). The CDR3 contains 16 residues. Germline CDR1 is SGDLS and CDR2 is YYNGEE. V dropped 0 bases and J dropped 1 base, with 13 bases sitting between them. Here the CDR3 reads CASSVAGEGLQETQYF. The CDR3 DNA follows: TGTGCCAGCAGCGTAGCGGGAGAGGGGCTCCAAGAGACCCAGTACTTC.

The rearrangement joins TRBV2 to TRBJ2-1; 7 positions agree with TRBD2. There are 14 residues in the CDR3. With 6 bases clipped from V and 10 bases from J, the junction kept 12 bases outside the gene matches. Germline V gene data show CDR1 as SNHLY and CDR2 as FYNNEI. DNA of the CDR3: TGTGCCAGCAGACTGACTAGCCCAAGTGGGGAGCAGTTCTTC. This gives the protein CASRLTSPSGEQFF.

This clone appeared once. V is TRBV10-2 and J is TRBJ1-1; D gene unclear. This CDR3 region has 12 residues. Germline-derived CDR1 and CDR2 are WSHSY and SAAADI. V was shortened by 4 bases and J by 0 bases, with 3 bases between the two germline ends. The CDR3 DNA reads TGCGCCAGCAGTGTTATGAACACTGAAGCTTTCTTT. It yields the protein CASSVMNTEAFF.

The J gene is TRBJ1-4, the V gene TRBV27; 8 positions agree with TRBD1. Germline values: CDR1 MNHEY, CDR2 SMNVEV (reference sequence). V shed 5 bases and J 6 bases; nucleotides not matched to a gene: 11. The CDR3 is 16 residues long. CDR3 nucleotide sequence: TGTGCCAGCAGTGACACCGGACAGGGACTGGATGAAAAACTGTTTTTT. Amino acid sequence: CASSDTGQGLDEKLFF.